This TCR beta chain was sequenced for a study of human T cells and chemical hapten exposure. In TCRdb, the RACE reads were re-called with MiXCR into one record per CDR3 protein. There are fewer than 65,000 distinct CDR3 sequences in the sample; roughly 8.8% occur only once, and 14% lies in the top ten. In this sample, this clonotype turned up many times. The antigen is undetermined. Noted time point: pre-sensitization, week 0. The treatment was: therapeutic diphenylcyclopropenone sensitization with weekly scalp DPC. Study-wide results and caveats: The donor cohort had alopecia, so its immune response may not match that of healthy people. Expanded TCRs created a significantly greater count of big CDR3 similarity clusters than controls did.

Trimming left V 5 bases short and J 11 bases short, with 18 bases between. The CDR3 has 13 amino acids. The gene calls are TRBV12-3 or TRBV12-4 and TRBJ1-1; TRBD1 is a possible D gene (6 bases). The TCR was taken from a woman aged 40 to 49 with alopecia areata. Some clones in this sample may be carry-over from other donors' samples. The source was whole blood, collected in connection with sensitization to the hapten diphenylcyclopropenone (DPC). This CDR3 is CASSPMTGGGAFF. Written as DNA, the CDR3 is TGTGCCAGCAGTCCGATGACAGGTGGGGGCGCTTTCTTT.